One T cell receptor beta chain is described in this entry. The data were obtained in a study of shared clonotypes between healthy human individuals. It was CD45RO-negative cells, positively selected for CCR7, that made up naive CD8 cells, with terminally differentiated effector memory CD45RA+ cells excluded. Using immunoSEQ multiplex PCR, the repertoire was profiled, and TCRdb retains in-frame clones only, with some absent. The data show approximately 650,000 clones, 95% to 96% seen once. The specimen sequenced was naive CD8+ T cells sorted from blood. The sequence came from a woman aged 25-40 years in good health.

The CDR3 DNA sequence: TGTGCCAGCAGTCCAATCCGGACCCAGGGTGGCTACACCTTC. Its protein product is CASSPIRTQGGYTF. The gene calls are TRBV6-6 and TRBJ1-2, with D possibly being TRBD1 (5 bases). Germline assignment: CDR1 MNHNY and CDR2 SVGAGI (reference sequence). Trimming took off 5 bases at V and 7 bases at J, with 17 bases between the two ends. The length of the CDR3 is 14 residues.